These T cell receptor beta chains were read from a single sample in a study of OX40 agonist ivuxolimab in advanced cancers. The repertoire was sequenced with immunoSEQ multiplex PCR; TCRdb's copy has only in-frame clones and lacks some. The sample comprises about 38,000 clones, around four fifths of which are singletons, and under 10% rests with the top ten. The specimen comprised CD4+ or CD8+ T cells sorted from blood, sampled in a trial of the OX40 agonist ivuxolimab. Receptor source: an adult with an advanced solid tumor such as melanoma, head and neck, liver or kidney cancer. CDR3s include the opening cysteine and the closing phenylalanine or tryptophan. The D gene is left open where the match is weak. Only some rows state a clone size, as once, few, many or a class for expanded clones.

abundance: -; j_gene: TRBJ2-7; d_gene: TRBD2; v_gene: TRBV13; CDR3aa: CASSFSGSGAYEQYF; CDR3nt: TGTGCCAGCAGCTTTAGCGGGAGTGGCGCCTACGAGCAGTACTTC
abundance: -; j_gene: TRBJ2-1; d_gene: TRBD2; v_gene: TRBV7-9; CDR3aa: CASSLRAGLNNEQFF; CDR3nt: TGTGCCAGCAGCCTGCGAGCGGGATTAAATAATGAGCAGTTCTTC
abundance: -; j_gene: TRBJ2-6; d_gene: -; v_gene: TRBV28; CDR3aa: CASSFRTFGRGGSTGANVLTF; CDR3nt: TGTGCCAGCAGTTTCCGAACGTTCGGCAGGGGGGGCTCTACTGGGGCCAACGTCCTGACTTTC
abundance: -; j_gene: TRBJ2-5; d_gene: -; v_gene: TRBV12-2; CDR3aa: CASRLARGQETQYF; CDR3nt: TGTGCAAGTCGCTTAGCGCGGGGCCAAGAGACCCAGTACTTC
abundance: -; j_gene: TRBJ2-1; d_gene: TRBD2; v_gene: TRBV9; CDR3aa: CASSVEGGGRKNEQFF; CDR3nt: TGTGCCAGCAGCGTAGAAGGCGGGGGGCGAAAAAATGAGCAGTTCTTC
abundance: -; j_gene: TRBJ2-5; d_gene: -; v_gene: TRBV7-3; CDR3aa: CASSLTGNAETQYF; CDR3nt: TGTGCCAGCAGCTTAACAGGGAACGCAGAGACCCAGTACTTC
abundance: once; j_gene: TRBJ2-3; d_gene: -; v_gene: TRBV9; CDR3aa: CASSVGGSGTDTQYF; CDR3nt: TGTGCCAGCAGCGTAGGAGGGAGTGGGACAGATACGCAGTATTTT
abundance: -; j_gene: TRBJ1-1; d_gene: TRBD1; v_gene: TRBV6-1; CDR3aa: CASSESGRGLYGTEAFF; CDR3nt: TGTGCCAGCAGTGAAAGTGGGAGGGGGCTTTATGGCACTGAAGCTTTCTTT
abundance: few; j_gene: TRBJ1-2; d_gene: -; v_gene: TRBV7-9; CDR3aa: CASSSTGPYTF; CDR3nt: TGTGCCAGCAGCTCTACTGGCCCCTACACCTTC
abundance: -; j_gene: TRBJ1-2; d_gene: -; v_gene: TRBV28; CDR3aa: CASSLPTLFNYGYTF; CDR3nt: TGTGCCAGCAGTTTACCCACCCTCTTTAACTATGGCTACACCTTC
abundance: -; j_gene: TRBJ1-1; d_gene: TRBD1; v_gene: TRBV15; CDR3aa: CATSNQLPLDRGAFF; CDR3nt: TGTGCCACCAGCAACCAACTCCCTCTCGACAGGGGAGCTTTCTTT
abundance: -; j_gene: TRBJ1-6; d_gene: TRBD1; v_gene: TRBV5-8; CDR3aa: CASSRTGGYNSPLHF; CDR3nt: TGTGCCAGCAGCCGTACAGGGGGCTACAATTCACCCCTCCACTTT
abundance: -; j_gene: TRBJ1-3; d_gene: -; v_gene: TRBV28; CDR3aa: CATSRYGSSGNTIYF; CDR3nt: TGTGCCACCTCAAGGTACGGGAGCTCTGGAAACACCATATATTTT
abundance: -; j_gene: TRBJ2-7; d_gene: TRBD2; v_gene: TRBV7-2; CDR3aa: CASSPGRTSGRNEQYF; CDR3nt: TGTGCCAGCAGCCCAGGGAGGACTAGCGGGAGAAACGAGCAGTACTTC
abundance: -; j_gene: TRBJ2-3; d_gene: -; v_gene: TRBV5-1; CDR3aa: CASSLVPAEDTQYF; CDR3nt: TGCGCCAGCAGCTTGGTTCCAGCAGAAGATACGCAGTATTTT
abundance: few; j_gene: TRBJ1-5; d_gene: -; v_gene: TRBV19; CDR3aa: CASSITGGWGQPQHF; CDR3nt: TGTGCCAGTAGTATTACGGGGGGCTGGGGGCAGCCCCAGCATTTT